Sequencing of this TCR beta chain was carried out in a study of blood T cells in healthy people across ages. Each sample provided at least 6 micrograms of extracted total RNA. Sample-barcoded 5' priming and a J-beta primer mix drove a second PCR of about 7 to 12 cycles. Every sample returned 2.5 million or more CDR3-containing paired-end reads. TCRdb re-derived calls from the 5' RACE reads in MiXCR, one entry per CDR3 protein. The data show 2 million or so distinct CDR3 sequences, around half seen once. The CDR3 has 14 residues. Germline V CDR1 and CDR2: ENHRY, SYGVKD. The junction had 3 bases not matched to a gene; V was cut back by 6 bases and J by 1 base.

The sequence came from a woman aged 40 to 50 in good health. The sample was blood. This chain links TRBV10-3 with TRBJ2-3; 8 bases are shared with TRBD1. The DNA of the CDR3 is TGTGCCATCAGCCAGGGACAGGGCACAGATACGCAGTATTTT. It encodes CAISQGQGTDTQYF.